The 25 T cell receptor beta chains below come from one sample, sequenced in a study of blood T cell repertoires in COVID-19. Only in-frame clones appear in the TCRdb table, and some are missing; sequencing was by immunoSEQ multiplex PCR. The sample lists about 300,000 clones, around 89% occurring once. The sample was peripheral blood. The receptors were sampled from a man aged 18 to 29 who had recovered from COVID-19.

CDR3 loop: CASSPPGTGHYEQYF. CDR3 coding DNA: TGTGCCAGCAGTCCTCCCGGGACAGGGCACTACGAGCAGTACTTC. This chain uses TRBV14 with TRBJ2-7; TRBD1 matches 9 bases. The CDR3 runs 15 residues. Germline V lookup: CDR1 SGHDN, CDR2 FVKESK. V was pared by 6 bases and J by 3 bases, with 9 bases of the junction left unmatched.

The rearrangement links TRBV6-6 to TRBJ1-1; no firm D call. V was pared by 4 bases and J by 6 bases, with 15 bases between. This CDR3 spans 14 amino acids. Germline CDR1 MNHNY, CDR2 SVGAGI (reference sequence). Written as DNA, the CDR3 is TGTGCCAGCAGTTTTAGCGACGGAGGCGCTGAAGCTTTCTTT. Its protein product is CASSFSDGGAEAFF.

V usage is TRBV6-6 and J usage is TRBJ1-1; D is unclear. This CDR3 has 11 residues. The V gene lost 5 bases and the J gene lost 5 bases, with 6 bases spanning the gap. CDR1 and CDR2 (germline): MNHNY, SVGAGI (reference sequence). CDR3 in DNA: TGTGCCAGCAGTGGAGAAACTGAAGCTTTCTTT. It codes for CASSGETEAFF.

This chain connects TRBV7-2 to TRBJ1-1; D remains ambiguous. The CDR3 contains 13 residues. The germline gives CDR1 SGHTA, CDR2 FQGNSA. Deletions cut 0 bases from V and 5 bases from J, with 7 bases between. DNA of the CDR3: TGTGCCAGCAGCTTAGCGTCGGGTACTGAAGCTTTCTTT. Protein: CASSLASGTEAFF.

This clone has more than one count but fewer than ten. This chain joins TRBV18 and TRBJ1-2, with TRBD1 identical over 8 bases. This CDR3 spans 16 amino acids. Germline CDR1 KGHSH, CDR2 LQKENI. V lost 6 bases to trimming and J lost 4 bases; unmatched junction nucleotides: 13. CDR3 amino acids: CASSQSSTGAAYGYTF. The CDR3 DNA follows: TGTGCCAGCTCCCAATCCTCGACAGGGGCCGCCTATGGCTACACCTTC.

V usage is TRBV6-6 and J usage is TRBJ2-3; the match to TRBD1 covers 7 bases. CDR3 length equals 16 residues. From germline, CDR1 is MNHNY and CDR2 SVGAGI (reference sequence). V lost 8 bases and J lost 1; bases outside the gene matches: 12. The CDR3 nucleotides are TGTGCCAGCGCCAGAGGGGGCGTAATGGGCACAGATACGCAGTATTTT. This encodes CASARGGVMGTDTQYF.

The V and J genes are TRBV4-3 and TRBJ2-2, with no clear D. The V gene's germline CDR1 is LGHNA and CDR2 YSLEER. The CDR3 sequence is 17 residues long. Trimming removed 0 bases from V and 0 bases from J, with 11 bases in between. The CDR3 nucleotides are TGCGCCAGCAGCCAAGATTCACCGAGCCCGAACACCGGGGAGCTGTTTTTT. Translated, it gives CASSQDSPSPNTGELFF.

J is TRBJ2-2 and V is TRBV2; 10 bases match TRBD1. The CDR3 length is 14 residues. The V gene's germline CDR1 is SNHLY and CDR2 FYNNEI. J lost 9 bases, V lost 8 bases, and 9 bases had no gene match. As DNA, the CDR3 is TGTGCCAGCGGAATAGGGACAGGGGCGCGGGAGCTGTTTTTT. It specifies CASGIGTGARELFF.

The rearrangement links TRBV12-5 to TRBJ1-5, with D hard to call. Per the germline V gene, CDR1 is LGHNT and CDR2 is FRNRAP. The CDR3 loop spans 16 amino acids. V lost 9 bases to trimming and J lost 4 bases, with 22 bases between them. DNA for the CDR3: TGTGCTAGCCGAGAATCGTCAGACATATCTAATCAGCCCCAGCATTTT. Protein: CASRESSDISNQPQHF.

This clone is a singleton in its sample. The chain couples TRBV12-5 to TRBJ1-4; 8 bases are a match to TRBD1. The J segment lost 5 bases and the V segment lost 4 bases, leaving 3 bases of the junction unmatched. The germline CDR1 and CDR2 sequences are LGHNT and FRNRAP. The CDR3 loop spans 14 amino acids. This CDR3 is CASGSGQVNEKLFF. CDR3 DNA sequence: TGTGCTAGTGGTTCGGGACAGGTAAATGAAAAACTGTTTTTT.

The V call is TRBV9, the J call TRBJ1-1, with D maybe TRBD1 (6 bases). The ends were cut back, 3 bases at V and 1 base at J, with 16 bases in the middle. CDR1 and CDR2 from the germline V gene are SGDLS and YYNGEE. The CDR3 is 16 residues long. The CDR3 region is CASSDNLGGQNTEAFF. CDR3 nucleotide sequence: TGTGCCAGCAGCGATAACCTCGGGGGGCAGAACACTGAAGCTTTCTTT. The full variable domain, completed using reference TRBV9 and TRBJ1-1, is DSGVTQTPKHLITATGQRVTLRCSPRSGDLSVYWYQQSLDQGLQFLIQYYNGEERAKGNILERFSAQQFPDLHSELNLSSLELGDSALYFCASSDNLGGQNTEAFFGQGTRLTVV.

The CDR3: CSVESGFYGYTF. The CDR3 coding sequence is TGCAGCGTTGAGTCAGGGTTCTATGGCTACACCTTC. The genes are TRBV29-1 and TRBJ1-2, with D tentatively TRBD1 (5 bases). The CDR3 totals 12 residues. V lost 3 bases to trimming and J lost 4 bases, with 9 bases between them. Germline values: CDR1 SQVTM, CDR2 ANQGSEA.

The rearrangement joins TRBV29-1 to TRBJ1-2; 9 positions match TRBD1. The germline gives CDR1 SQVTM, CDR2 ANQGSEA. The CDR3 extends over 13 amino acids. Unmatched junction bases numbered 5, after V lost 6 bases and J lost 3 bases. The CDR3 DNA follows: TGCAGCGTGCGGACAGGGGCGGACTATGGCTACACCTTC. It is translated as CSVRTGADYGYTF.

This clone was counted once. Within the sample, other DNA sequences also encode this same CDR3. V usage is TRBV7-9 and J usage is TRBJ2-3; 9 nucleotides align to TRBD2. This CDR3 contains 14 residues. Germline CDR1 and CDR2: SEHNR and FQNEAQ (reference sequence). V was clipped by 4 bases and J by 3 bases; unmatched bases: 2. The CDR3 bases are TGTGCCAGCAGCTATAGCGGGGGAACAGATACGCAGTATTTT. Its protein product is CASSYSGGTDTQYF.

The chain is built from TRBV12-3 or TRBV12-4 and TRBJ2-5, with D possibly being TRBD2 (6 bases). The V end was cut by 3 bases, the J end by 4 bases, with 9 bases between. The CDR3 sequence is 13 residues long. The CDR3 DNA is TGTGCCAGCAGTTTGGAGGGGCGAGAGACCCAGTACTTC. Amino acid sequence: CASSLEGRETQYF.

The V call is TRBV9, the J call TRBJ2-2, with a possible D match to TRBD1 (6 bases). Germline V gene lookup returns CDR1 SGDLS and CDR2 YYNGEE. CDR3 length: 16 amino acids. V was trimmed by 4 bases and J by 5 bases, leaving 18 bases between them. Here the CDR3 reads CASSLPSQGGTGELFF. Written as DNA, the CDR3 is TGTGCCAGCAGCCTCCCTTCACAGGGTGGTACCGGGGAGCTGTTTTTT.

J is TRBJ2-7 and V is TRBV6-5; D is unresolved. This CDR3 contains 15 residues. The V gene's germline CDR1 is MNHEY and CDR2 SVGAGI. V lost 5 bases and J 4 bases, leaving 18 bases between the germline ends. The chain's CDR3 is CASSHPGSRLYEQYF. CDR3 nucleotide sequence: TGTGCCAGCAGTCACCCTGGGTCGCGGCTTTACGAGCAGTACTTC.

This chain links TRBV3-1 (or the pseudogene TRBV3-2) with TRBJ2-7; D is unclear. Germline V gene lookup returns CDR1 LGHDT and CDR2 YNNKEL (reference sequence). The CDR3 totals 14 residues. Trimming removed 3 bases from V and 0 bases from J, with 9 bases in between. This CDR3 reads CASSHVDTSYEQYF. The CDR3 nucleotides read TGTGCCAGCAGCCACGTAGACACCTCCTACGAGCAGTACTTC.

This chain connects TRBV19 to TRBJ1-2; 10 bases align to TRBD1. CDR1 and CDR2 from the germline V gene are LNHDA and SQIVND (reference sequence). Germline trimming cut 2 bases from V and 3 bases from J; bases unmatched to any gene: 3. CDR3 length: 15 residues. The CDR3 region has the DNA TGTGCCAGTAGTATAAGACAGGGGGCGGACTATGGCTACACCTTC. Its protein is CASSIRQGADYGYTF.

This chain links TRBV18 with TRBJ1-2; D gene unclear. V gave up 2 bases and J gave up 8 bases, with 12 bases separating them. The CDR3 sequence is 13 residues long. CDR1 and CDR2 from the germline V gene are KGHSH and LQKENI. The CDR3 bases are TGTGCCAGCTCACCAACTGCGAGAGAGGGCTACACCTTC. Translation: CASSPTAREGYTF.

The V and J genes are TRBV19 and TRBJ2-1; D gene uncertain. With 3 bases removed from V and 1 base from J, the gap between germline ends came to 13 bases. This CDR3 has 16 amino acids. Germline V lookup: CDR1 LNHDA, CDR2 SQIVND (reference sequence). CDR3 nucleotides: TGTGCCAGTAGTATGTCCTTGGCGGCTTCCTACAATGAGCAGTTCTTC. The encoded protein is CASSMSLAASYNEQFF.

This clone was observed a single time. The CDR3 bases are TGTGCCAGTAGTATGGATACAGCGGGCACTGAAGCTTTCTTT. Translating it yields CASSMDTAGTEAFF. V is TRBV19 and J is TRBJ1-1; D unclear. The CDR3 spans 14 residues. V was pared by 3 bases and J by 4 bases, with 12 bases between. CDR1 is LNHDA and CDR2 is SQIVND in the germline V gene (reference sequence).

This chain links TRBV4-1 with TRBJ2-1, with 8 bases fitting TRBD1. V shed 4 bases, J shed 6 bases, and the junction held 8 bases outside the gene matches. The germline gives CDR1 MGHRA, CDR2 YSYEKL. The CDR3 is made up of 15 amino acids. The CDR3 here is CASSRVTGVFNEQFF. The CDR3 DNA is TGCGCCAGCAGCCGCGTGACAGGGGTGTTCAATGAGCAGTTCTTC.

This clone was picked up a small number of times. The chain employs TRBV10-3 and TRBJ2-1, with TRBD1 matching 10 bases. Looked up from germline, CDR1 is ENHRY and CDR2 is SYGVKD. The CDR3 sequence is 14 residues long. V lost 2 bases, J lost 15 bases, and 10 bases stayed unmatched. The CDR3 sequence is CAISEGARDRGMFF. The CDR3 coding sequence is TGTGCCATCAGTGAGGGAGCCCGGGACAGGGGTATGTTCTTC.

This clone was picked up one time. This chain connects TRBV15 to TRBJ2-7; 9 bases map to TRBD1. The CDR3 sequence is 16 residues long. The J segment lost 4 bases and the V segment lost 0 bases, leaving 7 bases of the junction unmatched. CDR1 and CDR2 from the germline V gene are LNHNV and YYDKDF (reference sequence). CDR3 coding DNA: TGTGCCACCAGCAGAGATGGACAGGGGAGGGCGTACGAGCAGTACTTC. Residues: CATSRDGQGRAYEQYF. The full variable domain, rest sourced from reference TRBV15 and TRBJ2-7, is DAMVIQNPRYQVTQFGKPVTLSCSQTLNHNVMYWYQQKSSQAPKLLFHYYDKDFNNEADTPDNFQSRRPNTSFCFLDIRSPGLGDTAMYLCATSRDGQGRAYEQYFGPGTRLTVT.